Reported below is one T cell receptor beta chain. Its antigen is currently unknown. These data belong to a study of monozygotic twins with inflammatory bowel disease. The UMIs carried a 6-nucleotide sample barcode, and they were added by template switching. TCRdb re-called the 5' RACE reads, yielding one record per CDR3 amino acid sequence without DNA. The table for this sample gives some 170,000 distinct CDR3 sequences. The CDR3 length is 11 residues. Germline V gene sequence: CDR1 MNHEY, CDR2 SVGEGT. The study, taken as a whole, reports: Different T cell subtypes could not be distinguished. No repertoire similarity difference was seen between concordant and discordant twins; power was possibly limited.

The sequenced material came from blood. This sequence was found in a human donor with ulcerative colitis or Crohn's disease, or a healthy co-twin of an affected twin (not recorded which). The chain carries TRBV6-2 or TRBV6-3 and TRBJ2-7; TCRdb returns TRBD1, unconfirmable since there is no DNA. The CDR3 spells CASRGLGEQYF.